A single sample is the source of the 22 T cell receptor beta chains below, sequenced in a study of T cell repertoires in cytomegalovirus infection. TCRdb reprocessed the reads via MiXCR and lists one record per CDR3 protein. Among some 97,000 distinct CDR3 sequences listed, 23% were seen once. Sequenced material: CD8+ T cells from PBMCs. The source of these receptors is a human donor in good health (CMV status not recorded). Some clones in this sample may be carry-over from other donors' samples.

The table lists this clonotype with a few counts. V is TRBV28 and J is TRBJ1-1, with D possibly matching TRBD1 (6 bases). The ends were cut back, 7 bases at V and 4 bases at J, with 19 bases in the middle. The CDR3 has 15 residues. CDR1 and CDR2 from the germline V gene are MDHEN and SYDVKM. The CDR3 DNA reads TGTGCCAGCAAGGCCCAGAGGGGGGCCGGCACTGAAGCTTTCTTT. Protein: CASKAQRGAGTEAFF.

The J gene is TRBJ1-2, the V gene TRBV4-1; possibly TRBD1 for D (5 bases). The CDR3 covers 15 residues. The V and J ends lost 5 bases and 4 bases respectively, with 17 bases between them. Looked up from germline, CDR1 is MGHRA and CDR2 is YSYEKL. The CDR3 loop reads CASSSISDSPYGYTF. The CDR3 DNA follows: TGCGCCAGCAGCTCGATTAGCGACAGCCCCTATGGCTACACCTTC.

In its sample, this clonotype was seen a few times. The chain couples TRBV29-1 to TRBJ2-7; a weak D match, TRBD2 (6 bases). V lost 7 bases, J lost 4 bases, and 17 bases lay in between. The CDR3 length is 13 residues. Germline-derived CDR1 and CDR2 are SQVTM and ANQGSEA. CDR3 sequence: CSGIRDAGYEQYF. In DNA, the CDR3 is TGCAGCGGCATCAGGGATGCGGGGTACGAGCAGTACTTC.

This clonotype came up a few times. The chain links TRBV6-2 or TRBV6-3 to TRBJ2-3; D remains unclear. The germline V and J ends were trimmed by 2 bases and 6 bases, with 9 bases remaining between them. The CDR3 is 13 amino acids. CDR1 and CDR2 from the germline V gene are MNHEY and SVGEGT. DNA for the CDR3: TGTGCCAGCAGTTACGGTCTACGGGATACGCAGTATTTT. Amino acid sequence: CASSYGLRDTQYF.

This clonotype was counted a few times. The gene calls are TRBV6-2 or TRBV6-3 and TRBJ2-2; possible D gene TRBD2, 6 bases. Germline CDR1 reads MNHEY; CDR2 reads SVGEGT. CDR3 length equals 16 residues. Trimming pared 6 bases from V and 0 bases from J, leaving 14 bases between. CDR3 loop: CASSLEGTPNTGELFF. The DNA for the CDR3 is TGTGCCAGCAGCCTGGAGGGAACCCCGAACACCGGGGAGCTGTTTTTT.

Ten or more counts support this clonotype. The chain couples TRBV7-2 to TRBJ2-3; D is ambiguous. The CDR3 covers 13 residues. Germline V lookup: CDR1 SGHTA, CDR2 FQGNSA. The V and J ends lost 1 base and 6 bases respectively, with 8 bases between them. The CDR3 spells CASSLGVGDTQYF. In DNA form, the CDR3 reads TGTGCCAGCAGCTTAGGGGTAGGGGATACGCAGTATTTT.

V usage is TRBV28 and J usage is TRBJ1-2; D not certain. The CDR3 has 12 amino acids. V was cut by 3 bases and J by 6 bases, with 8 bases left in between. Germline V lookup: CDR1 MDHEN, CDR2 SYDVKM. DNA for the CDR3: TGTGCCAGCAGTTTGCCCCCCCATGGCTACACCTTC. Amino acid sequence: CASSLPPHGYTF.

This rearrangement joins TRBV11-3 to TRBJ2-3; no firm D call. CDR1 SGHNT and CDR2 YENEEA come from the germline V gene. The CDR3 sequence is 12 residues long. V shed 1 base and J shed 7 bases, with 6 bases lying between them. CDR3 sequence reads: CASSLGGHTQYF. The CDR3 DNA is TGTGCCAGCAGCTTAGGCGGACATACGCAGTATTTT.

The chain employs TRBV11-2 and TRBJ1-1; unclear D gene. Trimming removed 2 bases at V and 8 bases at J, with 18 bases between. Per the germline V gene, CDR1 is SGHAT and CDR2 is FQNNGV. This CDR3 is built from 15 residues. The CDR3 DNA sequence: TGTGCCAGCAGCTTACGGGCTCCCTTCGCGGGGGAAGCTTTCTTT. Translated, it gives CASSLRAPFAGEAFF.

V usage is TRBV12-3 or TRBV12-4 and J usage is TRBJ2-7; D may match TRBD1 or TRBD2 (5 bases each). V dropped 7 bases and J dropped 6 bases, with 28 bases sitting between them. This CDR3 region has 17 residues. The chain's CDR3 is CASTATTGTSFPLEQYF. DNA for the CDR3: TGTGCCAGCACCGCTACTACCGGGACCTCATTCCCCCTCGAGCAGTACTTC.

This clonotype has just a few counts. This chain joins TRBV7-2 and TRBJ2-3; TRBD2 matches at 8 bases. The CDR3 has 14 residues. CDR1 SGHTA and CDR2 FQGNSA come from the germline V gene. V lost 1 base, J lost 4 bases, and 1 base stayed unmatched. The CDR3 is CASSLGGGPDTQYF. In nucleotides, the CDR3 is TGTGCCAGCAGCTTAGGCGGGGGGCCAGATACGCAGTATTTT.

The J gene is TRBJ2-2, the V gene TRBV20-1, with 15 bases identical to TRBD2. The length of the CDR3 is 17 residues. The germline V gene has CDR1 DFQATT and CDR2 SNEGSKA (reference sequence). V dropped 3 bases and J dropped 3; count of bases not matched to a gene: 5. CDR3 in amino acids: CSARGGLAGGDTGELFF. The CDR3 nucleotides are TGCAGTGCTAGGGGAGGACTAGCGGGAGGGGACACCGGGGAGCTGTTTTTT.

V usage is TRBV5-1 and J usage is TRBJ1-4; TRBD1 aligns across 7 bases. V lost 2 bases, J lost 8 bases, and 3 bases stayed unmatched. Germline V CDR1 and CDR2: SGHRS, YFSETQ. This CDR3 contains 13 residues. The CDR3 spells CASSFGTEEKLFF. The DNA of the CDR3 is TGCGCCAGCAGCTTCGGGACAGAAGAAAAACTGTTTTTT.

The table lists this clonotype with many counts. J is TRBJ2-7 and V is TRBV7-2; 7 nucleotides match TRBD1. The CDR3 is 14 residues long. V was clipped by 5 bases and J by 5 bases; unmatched bases: 9. CDR1 and CDR2 from the germline V gene are SGHTA and FQGNSA. The CDR3 DNA reads as TGTGCCAGCAGCGTAGACAGGGTGGGTAACGAGCAGTACTTC. Encoded protein: CASSVDRVGNEQYF. The variable domain in full, completed from reference TRBV7-2 and TRBJ2-7, reads GAGVSQSPSNKVTEKGKDVELRCDPISGHTALYWYRQSLGQGLEFLIYFQGNSAPDKSGLPSDRFSAERTGGSVSTLTIQRTQQEDSAVYLCASSVDRVGNEQYFGPGTRLTVT.

A few counts support this clonotype. This rearrangement joins TRBV6-2 or TRBV6-3 to TRBJ1-1; D is unresolved. The CDR3 sequence is 12 residues long. Trimming left V 6 bases short and J 7 bases short, with 12 bases between. Germline V CDR1 and CDR2: MNHEY, SVGEGT. The CDR3 nucleotides read TGTGCCAGCAGCCCGGACGGTTTTGAAGCTTTCTTT. This sequence encodes CASSPDGFEAFF.

The V gene is TRBV30, the J gene TRBJ1-4; no clear D. The germline V gene has CDR1 GTSNPN and CDR2 SVGIG (reference sequence). The CDR3 is 16 residues long. The germline V and J ends were trimmed by 2 bases and 3 bases, with 16 bases remaining between them. The CDR3 nucleotides read TGTGCCTGGAGTACCACGGACTTTCCCGCTAATGAAAAACTGTTTTTT. It encodes CAWSTTDFPANEKLFF. The full variable domain, completed using reference TRBV30 and TRBJ1-4, is SQTIHQWPATLVQPVGSPLSLECTVEGTSNPNLYWYRQAAGRGLQLLFYSVGIGQISSEVPQNLSASRPQDRQFILSSKKLLLSDSGFYLCAWSTTDFPANEKLFFGSGTQLSVL.

The table lists this clonotype with a few counts. The chain recombines TRBV6-2 or TRBV6-3 with TRBJ1-2; 7 bases agree with TRBD1. Germline CDR1 MNHEY, CDR2 SVGEGT. The CDR3 is 16 amino acids. After removal of 6 bases from V and 4 bases from J, the junction contained 14 bases not matched to a gene. The CDR3 nucleotides read TGTGCCAGCAGCGCCGACCGGGACAGTGATTTCTATGGCTACACCTTC. It is translated as CASSADRDSDFYGYTF.

This clonotype has just a few counts. The CDR3 sequence: CSAQTGGYSPLHF. CDR3 in DNA: TGCAGTGCGCAGACAGGGGGATACTCACCCCTCCACTTT. The chain is built from TRBV20-1 and TRBJ1-6, with 9 bases identical to TRBD1. CDR3 length: 13 amino acids. V lost 6 bases to trimming and J lost 10 bases; unmatched junction nucleotides: 7. The germline V gene encodes CDR1 DFQATT and CDR2 SNEGSKA (reference sequence).

The sample holds many counts of this clonotype. In DNA form, the CDR3 reads TGTGCCAGCAGCTTCTTATGGACTAGCGGATACAATGAGCAGTTCTTC. Protein: CASSFLWTSGYNEQFF. The rearrangement joins TRBV7-6 to TRBJ2-1, with TRBD2 matching 10 bases. The V segment lost 3 bases and the J segment 4 bases; nucleotides outside the gene matches: 6. The CDR3 has 16 residues. Germline assignment: CDR1 SGHVS and CDR2 FNYEAQ.

This clonotype was seen at least ten times. The V gene is TRBV28, the J gene TRBJ1-5; D is unresolved. Germline CDR1 is MDHEN and CDR2 is SYDVKM. V lost 7 bases, J lost 0 bases, and 10 bases lay in between. The CDR3 consists of 14 residues. CDR3 loop: CASIEVYSNQPQHF. DNA of the CDR3: TGTGCCAGCATTGAGGTGTATAGCAATCAGCCCCAGCATTTT.

The chain is built from TRBV6-8 and TRBJ2-1, with 11 bases that match TRBD1. The germline CDR1 and CDR2 sequences are MNHGY and SAAAGT. There are 15 residues in the CDR3. The J segment lost 5 bases and the V segment lost 6 bases, leaving 6 bases of the junction unmatched. CDR3 amino acids: CASRTGQGADNEQFF. DNA of the CDR3: TGTGCCAGCAGAACCGGACAGGGGGCGGACAATGAGCAGTTCTTC.

This clonotype was found many times. V usage is TRBV7-2 and J usage is TRBJ2-2, with no clear D. Germline CDR1 is SGHTA and CDR2 is FQGNSA. This CDR3 has 11 residues. V lost 0 bases to trimming and J lost 7 bases, with 0 bases between them. The CDR3 region is CASSLAGELFF. In DNA form, the CDR3 reads TGTGCCAGCAGCTTAGCCGGGGAGCTGTTTTTT.